Reported below is one TCR beta chain. Each patient relapsed following autologous stem cell transplantation, and prior brentuximab vedotin exposure differed. Complete response, partial response or progressive disease were the best responses. The table came from immunoSEQ multiplex PCR; TCRdb's copy has only in-frame clones and leaves some out. Seen here are 50,000 to 85,000 clones, 71% observed once, and the top ten hold over 7.5%. This entry belongs to a study of PD-1 blockade in classical Hodgkin lymphoma. For the study at large: Each patient was given nivolumab 3 mg/kg through a vein every 2 weeks.

Germline values: CDR1 LNHDA, CDR2 SQIVND (reference sequence). This CDR3 has 14 residues. V gave up 10 bases and J gave up 7 bases, with 20 bases separating them. The sequence came from a human donor with classical Hodgkin lymphoma. Sample: peripheral blood mononuclear cells (PBMCs), taken before the second cycle of nivolumab. The J gene is TRBJ1-5, the V gene TRBV19; a weak D match, TRBD1 (5 bases). The CDR3 DNA sequence: TGTGCCACAGCCATGGGGGTTGAATTCCAGCCCCAGCATTTT. The encoded protein is CATAMGVEFQPQHF.